This T cell receptor beta chain was captured in a study of CXCR3-negative and CXCR3-positive naive CD8 T cells. Germline V lookup: CDR1 SGHKS, CDR2 YYEKEE (reference sequence). The CDR3 has 14 amino acids. The study made its TRB cDNA libraries by 5' RACE, adding UMI labels. TCRdb reprocessed the 5' RACE reads and keeps a single row for each CDR3 protein, giving no DNA. Here the sample table reports 20,000 to 30,000 distinct CDR3 sequences. The chain uses TRBV5-5 and TRBJ2-1. This receptor was obtained from a human donor in good health. Some clones in this sample may be carry-over from other donors' samples. Material for sequencing was naive CXCR3- CD8+ T cells from blood. Subset defined: CD45RO-CCR7+CD27+CD95- naive CD8+ T cells lacking CXCR3 (TNR3-). CDR3 sequence: CASSFGGTYNEQFF.